This T cell receptor beta chain was found in a study of post-analysis software for immune sequencing data. Study summary: Courses of disease covered relapsing-remitting, secondary progressive and progressive-relapsing multiple sclerosis.

V dropped 6 bases and J dropped 4 bases, with 12 bases sitting between them. Germline lookup yields CDR1 ENHRY and CDR2 SYGVKD. The CDR3 is made up of 13 amino acids. Prepared TCR beta cDNA libraries contained unique molecular identifiers. Input amounts of 1 to 10 million T cells were used. These gave some 500,000 cDNA molecules, so each molecule approximated one T cell. From the PCR reads, TCRdb called clonotypes with MiXCR, one entry per CDR3 protein. The sample yields some 890,000 distinct CDR3 sequences, approximately 57% seen once. Regarding this clonotype: The antigen is unknown.

Study outcomes and limitations: TRBV5-6, TRBV5-1 and TRBV20-1 belonged to a set of five TRBV segments that were more frequent in patients than controls. People with multiple sclerosis had a significantly lower normalized Chao1 diversity than controls did.

The chain links TRBV10-3 to TRBJ1-2; D might be TRBD1 (6 bases). The receptor comes from a girl aged 10 to 17 with multiple sclerosis. Source material: blood. The chain's CDR3 is CAIRVTGAYGYTF. CDR3 nucleotides: TGTGCCATCAGGGTGACAGGAGCCTATGGCTACACCTTC.